The 24 T cell receptor beta chains below all came from one sample that was sequenced in a study of blood T cell repertoires in COVID-19. Profiled with immunoSEQ multiplex PCR; TCRdb holds only in-frame clones, not every one. The table has over 85,000 clones, about nine tenths seen once. The sample was peripheral blood. The receptors come from a male donor with acute or convalescent COVID-19.

This chain links TRBV3-1 (or the pseudogene TRBV3-2) with TRBJ2-1; 12 nucleotides line up with TRBD1. The CDR3 is made up of 16 amino acids. Germline V gives CDR1 LGHDT, CDR2 YNNKEL (reference sequence). The V gene end was trimmed by 1 base and the J gene end by 7 bases; junction bases not matched to a gene: 5. CDR3 region: CASSQVGTGGWNEQFF. CDR3 DNA: TGTGCCAGCAGCCAAGTTGGGACAGGGGGCTGGAATGAGCAGTTCTTC.

This chain links TRBV9 with TRBJ2-5; TRBD2 might be the D (5 bases). The germline gives CDR1 SGDLS, CDR2 YYNGEE. The CDR3 is made up of 15 amino acids. Trimming took off 0 bases at V and 5 bases at J, with 14 bases between the two ends. CDR3 protein: CASSVVFGGQETQYF. CDR3 DNA sequence: TGTGCCAGCAGCGTAGTCTTTGGCGGGCAGGAGACCCAGTACTTC.

V is TRBV4-2 and J is TRBJ2-2; D is undetermined. The V and J ends lost 0 bases and 2 bases respectively, with 10 bases between them. This CDR3 comprises 16 residues. The germline gives CDR1 LGHNA, CDR2 YNFKEQ. The CDR3 DNA follows: TGTGCCAGCAGCCAAGATCCCGGTCAAAACACCGGGGAGCTGTTTTTT. Protein: CASSQDPGQNTGELFF.

This chain connects TRBV15 to TRBJ1-1; D is unclear. This CDR3 has 14 amino acids. Trimming removed 4 bases from V and 1 base from J, with 10 bases in between. The germline V gene encodes CDR1 LNHNV and CDR2 YYDKDF (reference sequence). This CDR3 reads CATSISSGNTEAFF. The CDR3 DNA sequence: TGTGCCACCAGCATTTCCTCAGGGAACACTGAAGCTTTCTTT.

This clone was seen once. This chain links TRBV5-1 with TRBJ2-5; TRBD1 aligns across 12 bases. Germline V gene lookup returns CDR1 SGHRS and CDR2 YFSETQ. This CDR3 is built from 16 residues. V shed 5 bases, J shed 4 bases, and the junction held 9 bases outside the gene matches. The CDR3, as DNA: TGCGCCAGCAGGCGATCCGGGACAGGGGGCAGAGAGACCCAGTACTTC. This codes for CASRRSGTGGRETQYF. Combining the CDR3 with reference TRBV5-1 and TRBJ2-5 gives the whole variable domain KAGVTQTPRYLIKTRGQQVTLSCSPISGHRSVSWYQQTPGQGLQFLFEYFSETQRNKGNFPGRFSGRQFSNSRSEMNVSTLELGDSALYLCASRRSGTGGRETQYFGPGTRLLVL.

CDR3 sequence (DNA): TGTGCCAGCAGCGCAGGCGGAGGACTAGCGGGGGAGACCATCACAGATACGCAGTATTTT. As protein: CASSAGGGLAGETITDTQYF. The gene calls are TRBV9 and TRBJ2-3; TRBD2 matches 13 bases. The CDR3 is 20 amino acids. Looked up from germline, CDR1 is SGDLS and CDR2 is YYNGEE. V gave up 3 bases and J gave up 2 bases; unmatched junction bases: 15.

CDR3 sequence: CATSRSGHQQDTQYF. In DNA, the CDR3 is TGTGCCACCAGCAGATCCGGACACCAACAGGATACGCAGTATTTT. The rearrangement joins TRBV15 to TRBJ2-3, with D perhaps matching TRBD1 (5 bases). Germline V CDR1 and CDR2: LNHNV, YYDKDF (reference sequence). The V and J ends lost 2 bases and 6 bases respectively, with 15 bases between them. This CDR3 has 15 amino acids. The whole variable domain, remainder taken from reference TRBV15 and TRBJ2-3, is DAMVIQNPRYQVTQFGKPVTLSCSQTLNHNVMYWYQQKSSQAPKLLFHYYDKDFNNEADTPDNFQSRRPNTSFCFLDIRSPGLGDTAMYLCATSRSGHQQDTQYFGPGTRLTVL.

This clone was detected a few times. The V call is TRBV7-9, the J call TRBJ1-6; TRBD1 matches at 7 bases. V was clipped by 2 bases and J by 6 bases; unmatched bases: 4. Germline V gene sequence: CDR1 SEHNR, CDR2 FQNEAQ (reference sequence). This CDR3 comprises 15 residues. CDR3 DNA sequence: TGTGCCAGCAGCTTAAACCGGGACAGTAATTCACCCCTCCACTTT. It translates to CASSLNRDSNSPLHF.

This clone appeared a single time. The chain carries TRBV9 and TRBJ2-2, with D maybe TRBD1 (6 bases). Germline V gives CDR1 SGDLS, CDR2 YYNGEE. The CDR3 has 14 amino acids. V lost 5 bases and J lost 0, with 8 bases in between. In nucleotides, the CDR3 is TGTGCCAGCAGGGACAGCTCGAACACCGGGGAGCTGTTTTTT. Its translation is CASRDSSNTGELFF. The complete variable domain, with remaining parts taken from reference TRBV9 and TRBJ2-2, reads DSGVTQTPKHLITATGQRVTLRCSPRSGDLSVYWYQQSLDQGLQFLIQYYNGEERAKGNILERFSAQQFPDLHSELNLSSLELGDSALYFCASRDSSNTGELFFGEGSRLTVL.

The chain couples TRBV7-2 to TRBJ2-7, with 10 bases aligning to TRBD1. The germline V gene has CDR1 SGHTA and CDR2 FQGNSA. The V and J ends lost 4 bases and 3 bases, in that order; junction bases with no gene match: 6. This CDR3 spans 15 amino acids. The CDR3 DNA is TGTGCCAGCAGCTCCGGACAGGGGGTGATCTACGAGCAGTACTTC. Protein: CASSSGQGVIYEQYF. The whole variable domain, remainder taken from reference TRBV7-2 and TRBJ2-7, is GAGVSQSPSNKVTEKGKDVELRCDPISGHTALYWYRQSLGQGLEFLIYFQGNSAPDKSGLPSDRFSAERTGGSVSTLTIQRTQQEDSAVYLCASSSGQGVIYEQYFGPGTRLTVT.

This sequence joins TRBV5-1 and TRBJ2-3, with 7 bases matching TRBD2. With V trimmed by 5 bases and J by 12 bases, 9 bases remained unmatched. This CDR3 has 12 amino acids. Germline CDR1 is SGHRS and CDR2 is YFSETQ. The CDR3 is CASSEAGPTQYF. In nucleotides, the CDR3 is TGCGCCAGCAGTGAAGCGGGGCCCACCCAGTATTTT.

This clone has just a few counts. V usage is TRBV30 and J usage is TRBJ1-5; D ambiguous. With 2 bases removed from V and 0 bases from J, the gap between germline ends came to 11 bases. Germline CDR1 and CDR2: GTSNPN and SVGIG (reference sequence). The CDR3 is made up of 15 amino acids. In nucleotides, the CDR3 is TGTGCCTGGAGTCGAGGGTCAGATAGCAATCAGCCCCAGCATTTT. Its translation is CAWSRGSDSNQPQHF.

V is TRBV2 and J is TRBJ1-2; 8 nucleotides line up with TRBD1. The CDR3 contains 13 residues. The germline V gene has CDR1 SNHLY and CDR2 FYNNEI. J lost 4 bases, V lost 8 bases, and 6 bases had no gene match. The CDR3 region is CASALQGGYGYTF. CDR3 nucleotides: TGTGCCAGCGCATTACAGGGGGGCTATGGCTACACCTTC.

This clone was observed a single time. The chain recombines TRBV15 with TRBJ2-7, with 9 bases identical to TRBD1. The length of the CDR3 is 16 residues. CDR1 and CDR2 (germline): LNHNV, YYDKDF (reference sequence). J lost 5 bases, V lost 4 bases, and 12 bases had no gene match. In DNA form, the CDR3 reads TGTGCCACCAGCACTCAACGATCGGGACAGGGTCACGAGCAGTACTTC. This translates into CATSTQRSGQGHEQYF.

The V and J genes are TRBV5-5 and TRBJ2-2; 7 bases match TRBD1. Looked up from germline, CDR1 is SGHKS and CDR2 is YYEKEE (reference sequence). The CDR3 contains 15 residues. Trimming took 3 bases from V and 7 from J; bases not matched to a gene: 9. The CDR3: CASSYETGSGGELFF. The CDR3 DNA is TGTGCCAGCAGCTACGAGACAGGGTCGGGCGGGGAGCTGTTTTTT.

The chain carries TRBV7-6 and TRBJ2-2; 8 positions agree with TRBD2. Germline loops: CDR1 SGHVS, CDR2 FNYEAQ. The CDR3 runs to 16 residues. Trimming at V came to 5 bases and at J to 3 bases, leaving 8 bases not matched to a gene. CDR3 protein: CASSQTAGAYTGELFF. Here the CDR3 DNA reads TGTGCCAGCAGCCAAACAGCGGGGGCCTACACCGGGGAGCTGTTTTTT.

This clone appeared a single time. The chain carries TRBV7-2 and TRBJ2-1; TRBD1 is a possible D gene (5 bases). The CDR3 is 15 residues long. Germline V gives CDR1 SGHTA, CDR2 FQGNSA. V was clipped by 2 bases and J by 3 bases, with 11 bases between them. The CDR3 DNA is TGTGCCAGCAGCTTACCAGGGTATGGCTACAATGAGCAGTTCTTC. The encoded protein is CASSLPGYGYNEQFF.

This chain links TRBV6-5 with TRBJ2-1, with TRBD2 matching 8 bases. The CDR3 consists of 13 residues. V was clipped by 6 bases and J by 15 bases; unmatched bases: 13. Per the germline V gene, CDR1 is MNHEY and CDR2 is SVGAGI. CDR3 region: CASRPISGGALFF. The CDR3 DNA reads TGTGCCAGCAGACCCATTTCGGGGGGGGCCTTGTTCTTC.

The genes are TRBV5-1 and TRBJ1-4, with 7 bases identical to TRBD1. The CDR3 spans 16 residues. The V gene's germline CDR1 is SGHRS and CDR2 YFSETQ. V shed 4 bases and J 3 bases; nucleotides not matched to a gene: 9. The CDR3 is CASSAGRGLANEKLFF. In DNA form, the CDR3 reads TGCGCCAGCAGCGCCGGCAGGGGGTTGGCTAATGAAAAACTGTTTTTT.

V is TRBV5-4 and J is TRBJ2-1; 11 bases match TRBD2. V lost 5 bases to trimming and J lost 7 bases; unmatched junction nucleotides: 8. CDR3 length equals 15 residues. Germline V CDR1 and CDR2: SGHNT, YYREEE (reference sequence). CDR3 region: CASRAGTSGINEQFF. The CDR3 DNA reads TGTGCCAGCAGGGCCGGGACTAGCGGTATTAATGAGCAGTTCTTC. The full variable domain, completed using reference TRBV5-4 and TRBJ2-1, is ETGVTQSPTHLIKTRGQQVTLRCSSQSGHNTVSWYQQALGQGPQFIFQYYREEENGRGNFPPRFSGLQFPNYSSELNVNALELDDSALYLCASRAGTSGINEQFFGPGTRLTVL.

The chain uses TRBV2 and TRBJ1-4; 11 bases are a match to TRBD1. The CDR3 is 14 residues long. V lost 3 bases, J lost 7 bases, and 1 base stayed unmatched. Per the germline V gene, CDR1 is SNHLY and CDR2 is FYNNEI. In nucleotides, the CDR3 is TGTGCCAGCAGTGAGGGGACAGGGGGTGAAAAACTGTTTTTT. It translates to CASSEGTGGEKLFF.

J is TRBJ2-7 and V is TRBV14; 7 nucleotides align to TRBD1. Germline trimming cut 4 bases from V and 5 bases from J; bases unmatched to any gene: 2. The germline CDR1 and CDR2 sequences are SGHDN and FVKESK. The CDR3 has 12 amino acids. The CDR3 bases are TGTGCCAGCAGCCCGACAGGGCACGAGCAGTACTTC. Translation: CASSPTGHEQYF.

Only one count was recorded for this clone. This chain connects TRBV5-1 to TRBJ2-5, with 11 positions matching TRBD2. Germline loops: CDR1 SGHRS, CDR2 YFSETQ. Losses at the gene ends were 4 bases for V and 1 base for J; bases not matched to a gene: 6. This CDR3 contains 16 residues. CDR3 protein: CASSENSGGGQETQYF. The CDR3 DNA reads TGCGCCAGCAGCGAGAATAGCGGGGGGGGCCAAGAGACCCAGTACTTC.

The chain employs TRBV6-1 and TRBJ1-1; D might be TRBD1 (5 bases). Germline loops: CDR1 MNHNS, CDR2 SASEGT. With 3 bases removed from V and 1 base from J, the gap between germline ends came to 9 bases. CDR3 length: 14 amino acids. Here the CDR3 reads CASSDVGQNTEAFF. CDR3 coding DNA: TGTGCCAGCAGTGATGTAGGACAGAACACTGAAGCTTTCTTT.